This T cell receptor beta chain stems from a study of cytomegalovirus exposure and HLA in healthy donors. Study at large: According to later analysis, the same platform produced the 120 validation and about 630 first-cohort repertoires. Study-level points and caveats: There were 150 to 200 TCR beta chains listed as cytomegalovirus-associated.

The method was immunoSEQ multiplex PCR; TCRdb's version includes in-frame clones alone and lacks a portion of them. The profile covers under 100,000 clones, with about 96% appearing a single time and around 0.78% taken by the ten largest. This CDR3 has 19 amino acids. V was pared by 6 bases and J by 3 bases, with 15 bases of the junction left unmatched. Germline V lookup: CDR1 SGHNT, CDR2 YENEEA. Worth noting for this clone: No antigen is known for it.

J is TRBJ2-2 and V is TRBV11-3; TRBD2 aligns across 11 bases. This receptor was identified in a man aged 18 to 30 in good health and CMV-seronegative. The sample taken for sequencing was PBMCs. The CDR3 region has the DNA TGTGCCAGCAGACCCGAACTAGCGGGAGTCGGGGGAGACACCGGGGAGCTGTTTTTT. Its protein is CASRPELAGVGGDTGELFF.